This T cell receptor beta chain appears in the sequencing data of a study of T-cell reconstitution after alpha-beta-depleted transplantation in children. Comment on this clonotype: No antigen is known for it.

Unique molecular identifiers were used to barcode this TCRbeta library. MiXCR, applied by TCRdb to the PCR reads, yields one record per CDR3 protein. The sample contains roughly 310,000 distinct CDR3 sequences, 23% of which appear only once. General study results and limits: Surviving recipient T cells and thymic progenitors accounted for the high day-60 TCRbeta diversity observed in some patients. Counts and diversity of T cells one year after transplant came mostly from newly produced T cells.

Sequenced here: PBMCs, mostly from graft donor cells, sampled 180 days after TCRalphabeta/CD19-depleted stem cell transplant. This sequence originates from a male patient under 18 who had a stem cell transplant for acute lymphoblastic leukemia, so the T cells may come from the graft donor.

CDR3 sequence: CASSLLGHRGFYNEQFF. CDR3 nucleotides: TGTGCCAGCAGCTTGTTGGGGCACAGGGGTTTTTACAATGAGCAGTTCTTC. The chain joins TRBV7-3 to TRBJ2-1; 7 nucleotides match TRBD1. This CDR3 region has 17 residues. The germline V gene encodes CDR1 SGHTA and CDR2 FQGTGA. Unmatched junction bases numbered 12, after V lost 3 bases and J lost 4 bases.